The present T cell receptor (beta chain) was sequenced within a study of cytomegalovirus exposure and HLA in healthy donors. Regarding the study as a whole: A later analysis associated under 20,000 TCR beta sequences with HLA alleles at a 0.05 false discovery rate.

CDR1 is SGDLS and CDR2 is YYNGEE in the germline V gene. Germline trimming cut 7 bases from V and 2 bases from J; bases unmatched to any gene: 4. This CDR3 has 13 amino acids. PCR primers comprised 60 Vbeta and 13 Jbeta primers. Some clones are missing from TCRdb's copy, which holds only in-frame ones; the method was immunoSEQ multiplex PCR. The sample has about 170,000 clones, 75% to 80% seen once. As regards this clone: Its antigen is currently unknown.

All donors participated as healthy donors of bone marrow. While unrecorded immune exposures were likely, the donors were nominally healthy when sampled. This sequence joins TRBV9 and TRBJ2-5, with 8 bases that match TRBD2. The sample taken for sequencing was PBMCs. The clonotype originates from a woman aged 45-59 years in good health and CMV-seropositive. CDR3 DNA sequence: TGTGCCAGCTCGGGGGGGCCACAAGAGACCCAGTACTTC. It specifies CASSGGPQETQYF.